This is a list of T cell receptor beta chains from one sample in a study of T cells in narcolepsy. Sequenced by immunoSEQ multiplex PCR; TCRdb stores in-frame clones only, minus some. The sample consists of around 33,000 clones, around 83% of them appearing once. Sequencing was done on a sample of CD45RA- memory CD4+ T cells from PBMCs. Source of these receptors: a human donor with narcolepsy. Both conserved end residues are part of each CDR3. D genes are given only for firm matches. Rows may omit the clone size; those that give it use once, few, many or a size class.

V	D	J	size	DNA	CDR3
TRBV11-3	TRBD1	TRBJ2-1	.	TGTGCCAGCAGCTTAGCCGGGACAGGGACTAATCGTTACAATGAGCAGTTCTTC	CASSLAGTGTNRYNEQFF
TRBV11-1	.	TRBJ1-6	.	TGTGCCAGCAGCCCCTGGGGGCGCGGGGAGAATTCACCCCTCCACTTT	CASSPWGRGENSPLHF
TRBV18	TRBD1	TRBJ2-2	.	TGTGCCAGCTCACCCCGAGCTAACCCGGGACAGGGGTCCGGGGAGCTGTTTTTT	CASSPRANPGQGSGELFF
TRBV27	.	TRBJ1-6	.	TGTGCCAGCAGTTTTGGGCAGGGTAATTCACCCCTCCACTTT	CASSFGQGNSPLHF
TRBV12-5	.	TRBJ2-2	.	TGTGCTAGTGGTTTGGCCGCAGGAGGGGCGAACACCGGGGAGCTGTTTTTT	CASGLAAGGANTGELFF
TRBV14	.	TRBJ1-4	few	TGTGCCAGCAGCCAAGCAGGGGATGGTGAAAAACTGTTTTTT	CASSQAGDGEKLFF
TRBV2	TRBD1	TRBJ2-3	.	TGTGCCAGCAGGGGCAGGGGGCATACAGATACGCAGTATTTT	CASRGRGHTDTQYF
TRBV5-1	TRBD1	TRBJ2-7	.	TGCGCCAGCAGCCTTGACACAGGGGACGTCAACGAGCAGTACTTC	CASSLDTGDVNEQYF
TRBV9	.	TRBJ1-2	.	TGTGCCAGCAGCGTAGGGGTCGGTTTCTATGGCTACACCTTC	CASSVGVGFYGYTF
TRBV15	TRBD1	TRBJ2-7	once	TGTGCCACCAGCAAAGACAGGGGGCTCACGGAGCAGTACTTC	CATSKDRGLTEQYF
TRBV6-6	TRBD2	TRBJ2-3	.	TGTGCCAGCAGCCAGACTAGCGGGGGGGGAAATACGCAGTATTTT	CASSQTSGGGNTQYF
TRBV20-1	.	TRBJ2-1	.	TGCAGTGCAGAGCGCTACAATGAGCAGTTCTTC	CSAERYNEQFF
TRBV10-1	TRBD1	TRBJ1-5	once	TGCGCCATCTCCCAACCCGGGACAGGGTACAATCAGCCCCAGCATTTT	CAISQPGTGYNQPQHF
TRBV27	.	TRBJ1-1	.	TGTGCCAGCGCGAGAGCGGGACGGAGGATGAACACTGAAGCTTTCTTT	CASARAGRRMNTEAFF
TRBV13	.	TRBJ1-6	.	TGTGCCAGCAGCCGGGGCAGGGGTGGGAATTCACCCCTCCACTTT	CASSRGRGGNSPLHF
TRBV6-5	.	TRBJ1-1	.	TGTGCCAGCAGCGGGGGGACTAACACTGAAGCTTTCTTT	CASSGGTNTEAFF
TRBV5-1	.	TRBJ2-3	.	TGCGCCAGCAGCCTGGGCGCAGGGACAGATACGCAGTATTTT	CASSLGAGTDTQYF
TRBV7-3	.	TRBJ2-3	.	TGTGCCAGCAGCTCCACAGGGTTGAAGACAGATACGCAGTATTTT	CASSSTGLKTDTQYF
TRBV5-4	.	TRBJ1-3	.	TGTGCCAGCAGCTCGGCCAACACCATATATTTT	CASSSANTIYF
TRBV11-2	.	TRBJ2-2	once	TGTGCCAGCAATCCAGCCGGCGCGAACACCGGGGAGCTGTTTTTT	CASNPAGANTGELFF
TRBV19	.	TRBJ2-5	.	TGTGCCAGTAGTATAGGCCAGGGACACGAGACCCAGTACTTC	CASSIGQGHETQYF
TRBV6-1	.	TRBJ1-6	once	TGTGCCAGCGAATCCGGATCCTATAATTCACCCCTCCACTTT	CASESGSYNSPLHF
TRBV25-1	.	TRBJ1-6	.	TGTGCCAGCAGCTCTGAGGGGAATTCACCCCTCCACTTT	CASSSEGNSPLHF
TRBV11-2	.	TRBJ1-4	.	TGTGCCAGCAGCCCCCCCGCAACTAATGAAAAACTGTTTTTT	CASSPPATNEKLFF
TRBV29-1	.	TRBJ1-2	.	TGCAGCGTTGACCTATATGGCTACACCTTC	CSVDLYGYTF
TRBV27	.	TRBJ1-2	.	TGTGCCAGCAGTGAACAGCTCCCGCAGGGTGGCTATGGCTACACCTTC	CASSEQLPQGGYGYTF
TRBV4-3	.	TRBJ1-2	once	TGCGCCAGCAGTCAGACGTCCGGAGCCACTAACTATGGCTACACCTTC	CASSQTSGATNYGYTF
TRBV9	.	TRBJ2-5	.	TGTGCCAGCAGCGTAGGTTCAGATGGGGCTACGGGGGCCCAGTACTTC	CASSVGSDGATGAQYF
TRBV5-1	.	TRBJ1-6	few	TGCGCCAGCAGCTTACCGGGCCACAGCTCCTATAATTCACCCCTCCACTTT	CASSLPGHSSYNSPLHF
TRBV13	.	TRBJ2-1	.	TGTGCCAGCAGCTTAGCCCTGGGGGCGGTCTCCTACAATGAGCAGTTCTTC	CASSLALGAVSYNEQFF
TRBV7-3	.	TRBJ2-7	.	TGTGCCAGCAGCCCGCAGGGGGGAGGCGAGCAGTACTTC	CASSPQGGGEQYF
TRBV5-5	.	TRBJ2-7	.	TGTGCCAGCAGTCGCCTCGGGGTAGGCCCAAGGGAGCAGTACTTC	CASSRLGVGPREQYF
TRBV19	TRBD1	TRBJ1-4	.	TGTGCCAGTAGTGCCTGGACAGGAAATGAAAAACTGTTTTTT	CASSAWTGNEKLFF
TRBV7-6	TRBD1	TRBJ2-7	.	TGTGCCAGCAGCTCTACAACCGGGACAGTAGCCGAGCAGTACTTC	CASSSTTGTVAEQYF
TRBV6-5	.	TRBJ2-2	.	TGTGCCACTCTCGGGTCAGGGTATACCGGGGAGCTGTTTTTT	CATLGSGYTGELFF
TRBV5-4	TRBD1	TRBJ1-5	.	TGTGCCAGCAGCTTGGGGCCAGACAGGGCAAATCAGCCCCAGCATTTT	CASSLGPDRANQPQHF
TRBV2	.	TRBJ1-2	.	TGTGCCAGCAGTGGGGCGGGGGGACGGGTTCATGGCTACACCTTC	CASSGAGGRVHGYTF
TRBV6-4	.	TRBJ1-2	.	TGTGCCAGCAGTGATCCGTCCGGGAGAAGTGGCTACACCTTC	CASSDPSGRSGYTF
TRBV4-3	.	TRBJ2-1	.	TGCGCCAGCAGCCAAGATCATCGCTACAATGAGCAGTTCTTC	CASSQDHRYNEQFF
TRBV2	TRBD1	TRBJ1-4	few	TGTGCCAGCAGGCTACAGGGGGCGGGTGAAAAACTGTTTTTT	CASRLQGAGEKLFF
TRBV4-1	.	TRBJ2-3	.	TGCGCCGCCAGGGGTGACACAGATACGCAGTATTTT	CAARGDTDTQYF
TRBV21-1	.	TRBJ1-2	.	TGTGCCAGCAGCACGACAGGGGGCTCGATTAACTATGGCTACACCTTC	CASSTTGGSINYGYTF
TRBV5-1	.	TRBJ1-2	.	TGCGCCAGCAGATTCGGCCCAGACTTAGGATCCGGCTACACCTTC	CASRFGPDLGSGYTF
TRBV14	.	TRBJ1-1	.	TGTGCCAGCAGCTCCCGACGACGGGCAGGCACTGAAGCTTTCTTT	CASSSRRRAGTEAFF
TRBV5-1	.	TRBJ2-7	.	TGCGCCAGCAGCTTGGAGGCAGCCTACGAGCAGTACTTC	CASSLEAAYEQYF
TRBV11-2	TRBD2	TRBJ2-1	.	TGTGCCAGCAGCCTTAATAGCGGGGGGTACAATGAGCAGTTCTTC	CASSLNSGGYNEQFF
TRBV23-1	TRBD1	TRBJ2-7	.	TGCGCCAGCAGTCAATCTCCGGGACAGCCTGTCGAGCAGTACTTC	CASSQSPGQPVEQYF
TRBV21-1	.	TRBJ2-7	.	TGTGCCAGCAGCAAGCTAGCGGGGGACTGTCGCGAGCAGTACTTC	CASSKLAGDCREQYF
TRBV10-3	.	TRBJ1-5	.	TGTGCCATCAGTGAGTCAGGGGCAGGCAGTCAGCCCCAGCATTTT	CAISESGAGSQPQHF
TRBV2	.	TRBJ1-1	few	TGTGCCAGCAGTGAAGCGCTCGGGAGCACTGAAGCTTTCTTT	CASSEALGSTEAFF
TRBV7-9	TRBD2	TRBJ2-3	.	TGTGCCAGCAGCTGGACGGGGGGGGCAAGCACAGATACGCAGTATTTT	CASSWTGGASTDTQYF
TRBV5-4	TRBD1	TRBJ1-1	.	TGTGCCAGCAGCCCCGGACAGGGGGCGTCAGTGGACACTGAAGCTTTCTTT	CASSPGQGASVDTEAFF
TRBV7-9	.	TRBJ2-2	.	TGTGCCAGCAGCTCACCGACGGTGTGGCAAGCCGGGGAGCTGTTTTTT	CASSSPTVWQAGELFF
TRBV2	TRBD1	TRBJ1-2	.	TGTGCTGGGACAGAAAGTGACTATGGCTACACCTTC	CAGTESDYGYTF